This T cell receptor beta chain comes out of a study of shared clonotypes between healthy human individuals. Genomic DNA belonging to each subset was distributed in equal measure over several immunoSEQ plates. Sequenced by immunoSEQ multiplex PCR; TCRdb stores in-frame clones only, minus some. The table lists hundreds of thousands of clones, about 74% of them singletons. The clonotype was recovered from a woman aged 30 to 39 in good health. Sequenced input: memory CD4+ T cells sorted from blood. Subset given: CD45RA-negative fraction.

The CDR3 DNA reads TGTGCCAGCAGAGTACAGCCCTTAAATGAAAAACTGTTTTTT. It translates to CASRVQPLNEKLFF. This chain links TRBV2 with TRBJ1-4; D not certain. Germline lookup yields CDR1 SNHLY and CDR2 FYNNEI. The V gene lost 6 bases and the J gene lost 5 bases, with 13 bases spanning the gap. This CDR3 is 14 amino acids long.